This entry lists 24 T cell receptor beta chains sequenced from one sample in a study of T cells in Graves' hyperthyroidism and ophthalmopathy. The source material, RNA transcripts, was used to amplify TCR beta CDR3 regions. An initial round of RT-PCR targeting the TCR CDR3 relied on the HTBI primer set. TCRdb called the multiplex PCR reads again in MiXCR, with one record for every CDR3 protein. The sample contains hundreds of thousands of distinct CDR3 sequences, 15% to 20% of which appear only once. Material for sequencing was blood. These receptors originate from a woman between 35 and 50 years old with Graves' ophthalmopathy.

This clonotype was seen ten or more times. This rearrangement joins TRBV30 to TRBJ2-3; TRBD2 matches at 10 bases. The ends lost 5 bases at V and 5 bases at J; junction bases unmatched: 4. CDR3 length: 13 residues. Germline V gene sequence: CDR1 GTSNPN, CDR2 SVGIG (reference sequence). This CDR3 reads CAWGAGGEDTQYF. The CDR3 nucleotides are TGTGCCTGGGGAGCGGGGGGGGAAGATACGCAGTATTTT.

The chain carries TRBV5-6 and TRBJ2-1, with 8 nucleotides matching TRBD2. CDR1 and CDR2 (germline): SGHDT, YYEEEE. This CDR3 is 15 amino acids long. The junction had 6 bases not matched to a gene; V was cut back by 0 bases and J by 7 bases. The CDR3 loop is CASSLGGRRRNEQFF. The CDR3 DNA sequence: TGTGCCAGCAGCTTGGGCGGGAGGAGGAGGAATGAGCAGTTCTTC.

This clonotype was seen only a few times. This sequence joins TRBV20-1 and TRBJ2-7; 12 nucleotides agree with TRBD2. The V and J ends lost 0 bases and 4 bases, in that order; junction bases with no gene match: 10. Germline assignment: CDR1 DFQATT and CDR2 SNEGSKA (reference sequence). The CDR3 sequence is 17 residues long. In nucleotides, the CDR3 is TGCAGTGCTAGAGATCTGACTAGCGGGAGTATAGAGTACGAGCAGTACTTC. Translating it yields CSARDLTSGSIEYEQYF.

V and J are TRBV7-9 and TRBJ1-4; D gene uncertain. Between the trimmed V and J ends, which lost 2 bases and 8 bases, there was a span of 9 bases. This CDR3 region has 13 residues. CDR1 SEHNR and CDR2 FQNEAQ come from the germline V gene (reference sequence). CDR3 in DNA: TGTGCCAGCAGCTTATCCATTGGGGAAAAACTGTTTTTT. Its translation is CASSLSIGEKLFF. Combining the CDR3 with reference TRBV7-9 and TRBJ1-4 gives the whole variable domain DTGVSQNPRHKITKRGQNVTFRCDPISEHNRLYWYRQTLGQGPEFLTYFQNEAQLEKSRLLSDRFSAERPKGSFSTLEIQRTEQGDSAMYLCASSLSIGEKLFFGSGTQLSVL.

This clonotype was seen a handful of times. V usage is TRBV18 and J usage is TRBJ1-6; D call uncertain. With 3 bases removed from V and 7 bases from J, the gap between germline ends came to 10 bases. Germline CDR1 is KGHSH and CDR2 is LQKENI. The CDR3 length is 14 residues. CDR3 amino acids: CASSPYSENSPLHF. DNA for the CDR3: TGTGCCAGCTCACCTTACAGTGAGAATTCACCCCTCCACTTT.

This clonotype has ten or more counts. This rearrangement joins TRBV20-1 to TRBJ2-5; 13 positions match TRBD2. CDR3 length: 13 amino acids. Losses at the gene ends were 6 bases for V and 4 bases for J; bases not matched to a gene: 2. Germline V lookup: CDR1 DFQATT, CDR2 SNEGSKA (reference sequence). CDR3 amino acids: CSARTSGGETQYF. Here the CDR3 DNA reads TGCAGTGCCCGGACTAGCGGGGGAGAGACCCAGTACTTC.

This chain joins TRBV7-2 and TRBJ2-1; TRBD2 might be the D (7 bases). The CDR3 is 16 residues long. V shed 1 base and J shed 3 bases, with 13 bases lying between them. Germline CDR1 SGHTA, CDR2 FQGNSA. This CDR3 reads CASSLEGGEGYNEQFF. The CDR3 region has the DNA TGTGCCAGCAGCTTAGAGGGGGGGGAGGGCTACAATGAGCAGTTCTTC.

This rearrangement joins TRBV29-1 to TRBJ2-7; D gene unclear. CDR1 SQVTM and CDR2 ANQGSEA come from the germline V gene. V was trimmed by 5 bases and J by 0 bases, leaving 11 bases between them. The CDR3 runs 13 residues. CDR3: CSVSAASSYEQYF. DNA of the CDR3: TGCAGCGTTTCAGCCGCCAGCTCCTACGAGCAGTACTTC.

The chain has TRBV6-1 and TRBJ1-2; D gene unclear. Per the germline V gene, CDR1 is MNHNS and CDR2 is SASEGT. V lost 5 bases to trimming and J lost 5 bases, with 12 bases between them. The CDR3 sequence is 13 residues long. CDR3 region: CASSPGGSYGYTF. CDR3 DNA: TGTGCCAGCAGTCCGGGCGGGTCTTATGGCTACACCTTC.

This clonotype was detected ten times or more. V is TRBV27 and J is TRBJ1-5; D is uncertain. V gave up 3 bases and J gave up 7 bases, with 13 bases separating them. The CDR3 spans 14 residues. Germline assignment: CDR1 MNHEY and CDR2 SMNVEV (reference sequence). The CDR3 DNA sequence: TGTGCCAGCAGTTTCTTCGGCCCTGCCCAGCCCCAGCATTTT. Its protein is CASSFFGPAQPQHF.

This clonotype was counted many times. V is TRBV30 and J is TRBJ2-7; D is unresolved. Germline V CDR1 and CDR2: GTSNPN, SVGIG (reference sequence). Between the trimmed V and J ends, which lost 0 bases and 0 bases, there was a span of 12 bases. The CDR3 spans 15 residues. DNA for the CDR3: TGTGCCTGGAGTGTAGGTGCGGCAAGCTCCTACGAGCAGTACTTC. Its protein product is CAWSVGAASSYEQYF.

This clonotype was detected a few times. The CDR3 loop is CASRDRDHGYTF. The CDR3 DNA is TGTGCCAGCCGGGACAGGGATCATGGCTACACCTTC. The J gene is TRBJ1-2, the V gene TRBV6-1; 9 bases are a match to TRBD1. CDR1 MNHNS and CDR2 SASEGT come from the germline V gene. The V gene end was trimmed by 8 bases and the J gene end by 6 bases; junction bases not matched to a gene: 4. This CDR3 contains 12 residues.

This chain joins TRBV5-8 and TRBJ2-7, with D uncertain. This CDR3 region has 13 residues. V was cut by 4 bases and J by 11 bases, with 19 bases left in between. Germline CDR1 SGHTS, CDR2 YDEGEE. The CDR3 loop is CASSPSLRPGEYF. In nucleotides, the CDR3 is TGTGCCAGCAGCCCAAGCCTCAGGCCCGGAGAGTACTTC. The whole variable domain, filled in from reference TRBV5-8 and TRBJ2-7, reads EAGVTQSPTHLIKTRGQQATLRCSPISGHTSVYWYQQALGLGLQFLLWYDEGEERNRGNFPPRFSGRQFPNYSSELNVNALELEDSALYLCASSPSLRPGEYFGPGTRLTVT.

This clonotype was seen a handful of times. The J gene is TRBJ2-2, the V gene TRBV29-1; no reliable D call. CDR1 is SQVTM and CDR2 is ANQGSEA in the germline V gene. The CDR3 has 10 residues. V was pared by 3 bases and J by 4 bases, with 0 bases between. The CDR3 loop reads CSVDTGELFF. For the CDR3, the DNA is TGCAGCGTTGACACCGGGGAGCTGTTTTTT.

This clonotype was picked up many times. The chain has TRBV2 and TRBJ1-1; the D gene is possibly TRBD1 (6 bases). V was clipped by 4 bases and J by 0 bases, with 12 bases between them. The CDR3 is 15 residues long. Per the germline V gene, CDR1 is SNHLY and CDR2 is FYNNEI. This CDR3 is CASSVSDRMNTEAFF. For the CDR3, the DNA is TGTGCCAGCAGTGTCTCCGACAGGATGAACACTGAAGCTTTCTTT.

A note on this clonotype: Being one base from a much bigger clone, this may be a read error. The V and J genes are TRBV12-3 or TRBV12-4 and TRBJ2-3, with TRBD1 matching 9 bases. This CDR3 is built from 14 residues. CDR3 in amino acids: CTSAGTGSPDTQYF. The CDR3, as DNA: TGTACCAGCGCTGGGACAGGGTCTCCAGATACGCAGTATTTT.

The chain joins TRBV20-1 to TRBJ2-1, with 15 nucleotides matching TRBD2. The V gene end was trimmed by 1 base and the J gene end by 0 bases; junction bases not matched to a gene: 7. The CDR3 contains 19 residues. Germline V gives CDR1 DFQATT, CDR2 SNEGSKA (reference sequence). The CDR3 protein is CSARGGLAGGRSSYNEQFF. The CDR3 DNA follows: TGCAGTGCTAGAGGCGGACTAGCGGGGGGGCGTAGCTCCTACAATGAGCAGTTCTTC.

This clonotype was picked up many times. J is TRBJ1-1 and V is TRBV4-1, with 11 positions matching TRBD1. This CDR3 has 16 amino acids. J gave up 2 bases and V 4 bases, and 6 bases lay outside the gene matches. The germline CDR1 and CDR2 sequences are MGHRA and YSYEKL. CDR3 bases: TGCGCCAGCAGCCGTGGGACAGGGGGGAGAAACACTGAAGCTTTCTTT. Amino acids: CASSRGTGGRNTEAFF.

This clonotype came up many times. This chain connects TRBV3-1 to TRBJ2-5, with 10 bases fitting TRBD1. J was trimmed by 2 bases and V by 7 bases; bases with no gene match: 4. Germline values: CDR1 LGHDT, CDR2 YNNKEL (reference sequence). This CDR3 comprises 14 residues. The CDR3 protein is CASTPGQGQETQYF. CDR3 in DNA: TGTGCCAGCACCCCGGGACAGGGGCAAGAGACCCAGTACTTC.

This clonotype appeared a few times. An end of the junction does not agree with germline; a read error may underlie this. The V and J genes are TRBV6-5 and TRBJ2-1; the D is unclear. Germline loops: CDR1 MNHEY, CDR2 SVGAGI. The length of the CDR3 is 13 residues. The CDR3 loop is CASSDSDPNEQFF. As DNA, the CDR3 is TGTGCCAGCAGTGACTCAGATCCCAATGAGCAGTTCTTC.

This clonotype appeared many times. The chain recombines TRBV28 with TRBJ2-1; 10 bases align to TRBD2. The V segment lost 6 bases and the J segment 8 bases; nucleotides outside the gene matches: 10. CDR3 length: 15 residues. Germline-derived CDR1 and CDR2 are MDHEN and SYDVKM. The CDR3 region has the DNA TGTGCCAGCAGCCAGGGTGGGCTAGCGGGAGATGAGCAGTTCTTC. Translated: CASSQGGLAGDEQFF.

This clonotype was recorded a few times. This chain links TRBV12-3 or TRBV12-4 with TRBJ1-6; 7 bases agree with TRBD1. CDR3 length: 14 amino acids. Trimming at V came to 6 bases and at J to 9 bases, leaving 8 bases not matched to a gene. CDR3: CASRTGTVTSPLHF. The CDR3 bases are TGTGCCAGCAGAACCGGGACAGTGACTTCACCCCTCCACTTT.

The chain combines TRBV6-2 or TRBV6-3 with TRBJ2-3, with 7 positions matching TRBD2. The V gene end was trimmed by 7 bases and the J gene end by 3 bases; junction bases not matched to a gene: 10. CDR1 and CDR2 from the germline V gene are MNHEY and SVGEGT. The CDR3 extends over 15 amino acids. CDR3 nucleotide sequence: TGTGCCAGCACGAATACGGGAGGAGGAACAGATACGCAGTATTTT. Its protein is CASTNTGGGTDTQYF.

The sample holds a few counts of this clonotype. CDR3 nucleotides: TGCAGTGCGACCCCTTCCTCACCCCTCCACTTT. As protein: CSATPSSPLHF. The V and J genes are TRBV20-1 and TRBJ1-6; D call uncertain. The CDR3 has 11 residues. V was cut by 6 bases and J by 10 bases, with 10 bases left in between. Germline V lookup: CDR1 DFQATT, CDR2 SNEGSKA (reference sequence).